These 3 T cell receptor beta chains share one sample of origin, sequenced in a study of cytomegalovirus exposure and HLA in healthy donors. With 60 Vbeta and 13 Jbeta primers, the PCR was carried out. The protocol was immunoSEQ multiplex PCR, while the TCRdb copy is restricted to in-frame clones and leaves out a portion. Of some 150,000 clones listed, around 9.7% were seen once; the top ten hold less than 2%. The sequencing input was PBMCs. These receptors came from a man aged 45 to 65 in good health and CMV-seronegative.

This clone was detected only a few times. The rearrangement joins TRBV7-3 to TRBJ1-1, with 11 bases that match TRBD1. Germline lookup yields CDR1 SGHTA and CDR2 FQGTGA. The CDR3 totals 13 residues. V lost 5 bases and J lost 7; bases outside the gene matches: 3. Written as DNA, the CDR3 is TGTGCCAGCAGCGGAGGGACAGGGGGTGAAGCTTTCTTT. The encoded protein is CASSGGTGGEAFF.

The genes are TRBV30 and TRBJ1-6; 7 bases fit TRBD1. The CDR3 loop spans 16 amino acids. The germline V gene has CDR1 GTSNPN and CDR2 SVGIG (reference sequence). V lost 0 bases and J lost 5; bases outside the gene matches: 7. In DNA, the CDR3 is TGTGCCTGGAGTGTACTTGGGGACAGTAATAATTCACCCCTCCACTTT. Protein product: CAWSVLGDSNNSPLHF.

This clone has just a few counts. The chain employs TRBV12-5 and TRBJ2-5; 8 nucleotides agree with TRBD1. Germline V gene data show CDR1 as LGHNT and CDR2 as FRNRAP. CDR3 size: 18 residues. The trim removed 1 base at V and 5 bases at J, leaving 15 bases unmatched. The chain's CDR3 is CASGLGQTGDARRETQYF. In nucleotides, the CDR3 is TGTGCTAGTGGTTTGGGCCAGACAGGGGACGCTAGGAGGGAGACCCAGTACTTC.